The rows below give T cell receptor beta chains drawn from one sample of a study of T cells after yellow fever vaccination. TCRdb re-called the 5' RACE reads through MiXCR, storing one row per CDR3 protein. The profile shows a few hundred thousand distinct CDR3 sequences, less than 20% of them singletons. The sample in question was PBMCs, obtained 4 to 6 days after the first yellow fever vaccination. These receptors all come from a man aged 18 to 30 who received the YFV17D yellow fever vaccine. Both conserved end residues are part of each CDR3. D genes are given only for firm matches. Size is omitted from some rows. Given values are once, few, many or a class for expanded clones.

TRBJ2-5 | few | TRBD2 | TRBV7-8 | TGTGCCAGCAGCTTAGCCCCGGCGGGGGGAGGGACCCAGTACTTC | CASSLAPAGGGTQYF
TRBJ2-3 | NA | NA | TRBV6-4 | TGTGCCAGCAGTGACATGGCGGGGAGCCTGGATACGCAGTATTTT | CASSDMAGSLDTQYF
TRBJ2-4 | few | NA | TRBV5-4 | TGTGCCAGCAGCCCTCGTGAAGGGCGCCGGGTCAAAAACATTCAGTACTTC | CASSPREGRRVKNIQYF
TRBJ2-3 | NA | NA | TRBV20-1 | TGCAGTGCTAGTTTAGATACGCAGTATTTT | CSASLDTQYF
TRBJ2-1 | few | NA | TRBV20-1 | TGCAGTGCTAGCGGGGGCAACAATGAGCAGTTCTTC | CSASGGNNEQFF
TRBJ2-5 | few | NA | TRBV12-3/TRBV12-4 | TGTGCCAGCAGTTTCGTAGGACACGGACTCCAAGAGACCCAGTACTTC | CASSFVGHGLQETQYF
TRBJ2-5 | NA | NA | TRBV20-1 | TGCAGTGCTAGAGATTGGGAGACCCAGTACTTC | CSARDWETQYF
TRBJ2-5 | NA | NA | TRBV5-1 | TGCGCCAGCAGCCCAGCGGACTGGGGCCGGCAAGAGACCCAGTACTTC | CASSPADWGRQETQYF
TRBJ1-2 | NA | NA | TRBV29-1 | TGCAGCGTTGAGACGCCGCATGAGGGTATAATTTATGGCTACACCTTC | CSVETPHEGIIYGYTF
TRBJ2-1 | few | NA | TRBV3-1 | TGTGCCTGCAGCCCCCCCGGTGGGGCCAACAATGAGCAGTTCTTC | CACSPPGGANNEQFF
TRBJ1-4 | NA | NA | TRBV9 | TGTGCCAGCAGCAGAACCGGGACGGTAAATGAAAAACTGTTTTTT | CASSRTGTVNEKLFF
TRBJ2-1 | few | NA | TRBV19 | TGTGCCAGTAGTATAGCGGGGGGCTGGTCCTACAATGAGCAGTTCTTC | CASSIAGGWSYNEQFF
TRBJ2-1 | NA | TRBD2 | TRBV4-1 | TGCGCCAGCAGCCAAGAGGGGGGGAGCGATGAGCAGTTCTTC | CASSQEGGSDEQFF
TRBJ2-7 | NA | TRBD2 | TRBV5-1 | TGCGCCAGCAGCTTTGTACGGACTAGCAGCGCCCATAGGCCACTCGAGCAGTACTTC | CASSFVRTSSAHRPLEQYF
TRBJ1-3 | many | NA | TRBV7-9 | TGTGCCAGCAGCTTTCCGAGGGGACGGGGAAACACCATATATTTT | CASSFPRGRGNTIYF
TRBJ2-1 | NA | NA | TRBV28 | TGTGCCAGCAGTTTATCAGTAGGTTTAGGGACCGACTACAATGAGCAGTTCTTC | CASSLSVGLGTDYNEQFF
TRBJ1-4 | NA | TRBD1 | TRBV7-2 | TGTGCCAGCAGCTTATTTGGACAGGGGACTGAAAAACTGTTTTTT | CASSLFGQGTEKLFF
TRBJ2-1 | NA | NA | TRBV9 | TGTGCCAGCAGCTTTAATCCCTTAGACAATGAGCAGTTCTTC | CASSFNPLDNEQFF
TRBJ2-3 | NA | NA | TRBV4-3 | TGCGCCAGCAGCCAAGATGGGACCATAAGAGGCACAGATACGCAGTATTTT | CASSQDGTIRGTDTQYF
TRBJ2-1 | few | NA | TRBV28 | TGTGCCAGCAGTTTAATGGGCGCCGCCTACAATGAGCAGTTCTTC | CASSLMGAAYNEQFF
TRBJ2-5 | NA | NA | TRBV5-1 | TGCGCCAGCAGCTCGACCCCAGGGTCGGAGACCCAGTACTTC | CASSSTPGSETQYF
TRBJ2-3 | NA | NA | TRBV6-5 | TGTGCCAGCAGTTACTCGAACAGCTACACAGATACGCAGTATTTT | CASSYSNSYTDTQYF
TRBJ2-3 | few | NA | TRBV24-1 | TGTGCCACCAGTGAGGGGCGGGGGCGCACAGATACGCAGTATTTT | CATSEGRGRTDTQYF
TRBJ2-1 | few | TRBD2 | TRBV20-1 | TGCAGTGCTAGGGGGGGACTAGCGGCAAACAATGAGCAGTTCTTC | CSARGGLAANNEQFF
TRBJ1-1 | few | NA | TRBV6-1 | TGTGCCAGCAGTGAGTGGGGTAGTGGGACTGAAGCTTTCTTT | CASSEWGSGTEAFF
TRBJ1-1 | many | NA | TRBV6-5 | TGTGCCAGCAGTTACGCAAACTCGGGCACTGAAGCTTTCTTT | CASSYANSGTEAFF
TRBJ1-4 | NA | TRBD1 | TRBV6-1 | TGTGCCAGCAGGAAGTCGACAGGGGGTTATGAAAAACTGTTTTTT | CASRKSTGGYEKLFF